This section outlines one TCR beta chain sequence together with its context. Its antigen remains unknown. One entry per CDR3 protein results from TCRdb running MiXCR on the 5' RACE reads. This table holds approximately 88,000 distinct CDR3 sequences, approximately 23% found once. Trimming took 7 bases from V and 7 from J, leaving 17 bases between them. There are 15 residues in the CDR3. Germline CDR1 reads MNHEY; CDR2 reads SVGAGI. This sample stems from a study of T-cell memory formation after mild COVID-19. Study details: TCR clusters largely stayed donor specific. Study-level findings and limits: Among CD4+ contracting clones, most were CM and EM, and CD8+ ones EMRA. There was no confirmation that second-wave clones peaking on day 37 were SARS-CoV-2 specific. A balance of CD4 and CD8 characterized clones contracting day 15 to 85, whereas later expanders leaned CD4+.

The chain employs TRBV6-5 and TRBJ2-6, with a tentative D call TRBD1 (5 bases). Sample: PBMCs or a T cell subset sorted from them (not recorded which). This receptor was identified in a man younger than 35 who had mild COVID-19 (a few samples of this study predate the infection). Cell type and time point are not known. The CDR3 is CASTSRQQVANVLTF. DNA of the CDR3: TGTGCCAGCACTTCCCGACAGCAGGTCGCCAACGTCCTGACTTTC.